A single sample is the source of the 4 T cell receptor beta chains below, sequenced in a study of T cell responses to AZD1222 COVID-19 vaccine. TCRdb's table, derived via immunoSEQ multiplex PCR, lists solely in-frame clones and lacks some. This sample has about 120,000 clones, with over 75% found just once. The input for sequencing was peripheral blood, taken on day 0 of MenACWY control vaccination. Every receptor here comes from an adult in good health.

This chain uses TRBV19 with TRBJ1-2, with D possibly TRBD1 on 5 matching bases. CDR1 is LNHDA and CDR2 is SQIVND in the germline V gene (reference sequence). The ends were cut back, 5 bases at V and 4 bases at J, with 8 bases in the middle. This CDR3 has 12 residues. DNA for the CDR3: TGTGCCAGTAGTCACGGGACCTATGGCTACACCTTC. This encodes CASSHGTYGYTF.

This clone occurred a few times. The chain is built from TRBV11-2 and TRBJ1-1, with D possibly matching TRBD1 (6 bases). The CDR3 sequence is 13 residues long. The V gene lost 4 bases and the J gene lost 10 bases, with 16 bases spanning the gap. From germline, CDR1 is SGHAT and CDR2 FQNNGV. This CDR3 is CASSSGPRQVAFF. CDR3 nucleotide sequence: TGTGCCAGCAGCTCGGGACCAAGACAGGTAGCTTTCTTT.

The V and J genes are TRBV18 and TRBJ1-6; 8 nucleotides agree with TRBD1. The CDR3 spans 16 residues. The germline V gene encodes CDR1 KGHSH and CDR2 LQKENI. V was pared by 3 bases and J by 10 bases, with 11 bases of the junction left unmatched. This CDR3 reads CASSPIRDRISSPLHF. CDR3 bases: TGTGCCAGCTCACCTATTCGGGACAGGATATCGTCACCCCTCCACTTT.

This chain joins TRBV19 and TRBJ1-2; 7 bases fit TRBD1. The CDR3 length is 14 residues. The junction had 10 bases not matched to a gene; V was cut back by 4 bases and J by 8 bases. Per germline, CDR1 LNHDA and CDR2 SQIVND (reference sequence). CDR3 sequence (DNA): TGTGCCAGTAGTACCCCCAGGGGGGCGCGAGGCTACACCTTC. Protein: CASSTPRGARGYTF.